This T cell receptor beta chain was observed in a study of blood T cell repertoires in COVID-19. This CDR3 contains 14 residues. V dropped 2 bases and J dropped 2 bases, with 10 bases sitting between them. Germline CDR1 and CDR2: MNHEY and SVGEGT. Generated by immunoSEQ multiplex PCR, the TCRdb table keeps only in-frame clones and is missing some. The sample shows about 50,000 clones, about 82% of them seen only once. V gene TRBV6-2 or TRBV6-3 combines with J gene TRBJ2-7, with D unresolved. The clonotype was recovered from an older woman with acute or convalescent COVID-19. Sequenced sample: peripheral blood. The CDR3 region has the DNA TGTGCCAGCAGTTACGCGCGGAAACCCTACGAGCAGTACTTC. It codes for CASSYARKPYEQYF.